One TCR beta chain is described in this entry. What it recognizes is unknown. This sample also contains other DNA sequences that code for the same CDR3. The data belong to a study of shared clonotypes between healthy human individuals. Study findings and constraints: Clonotypes that were shared across four donors made up around 5% of naive CD4 clonotypes. Represented diversity (both genetic and exposure-history) was limited by the small number of donors.

Original methodology: Because ImmunoSEQ provided only junction sequences with no quality scores, the filtering differed. Assay: immunoSEQ multiplex PCR; the TCRdb copy retains only in-frame clones and omits some. V and J calls and clone size are copied from that table; D and trimming were computed from the DNA. The sample has 2 million to 2.5 million clones, 90% to 96% seen once; the top ten hold more than 0.1%. This receptor was identified in a man between 18 and 35 years old in good health. The specimen sequenced was naive CD4+ T cells sorted from blood. Stated subset: CD45RA+ positively selected.

CDR3 amino acids: CAISEGNYNEQFF. As DNA, the CDR3 is TGTGCCATCAGTGAGGGTAACTACAATGAGCAGTTCTTC. The chain has TRBV10-3 and TRBJ2-1; D call uncertain. This CDR3 contains 13 residues. Looked up from germline, CDR1 is ENHRY and CDR2 is SYGVKD. Trimming stripped 2 bases from V and 3 bases from J, with 5 bases between.